Listed below are T cell receptor beta chains from one sample, sequenced in a study of CD8 T cells in ankylosing spondylitis. TCRdb reanalysed the 5' RACE reads using MiXCR and keeps one entry per CDR3 protein. Of 300,000 to 400,000 distinct CDR3 sequences listed, approximately 20% were seen once; the top ten hold roughly a sixth. Sequencing input: blood, either unsorted or a sorted T cell fraction (not recorded which). The receptors derive from a male donor with ankylosing spondylitis. Both conserved end residues are trimmed from each CDR3. Fields, in order: CDR3 length, V gene, CDR3 protein.

15,TRBV3-1,ASSQVDASATKNIQY
13,TRBV4-2,ASSQGSGSADTQY
13,TRBV27,ASSISRGWVDTQY
12,TRBV10-3,ATSLGGPTDTQY
15,TRBV5-5,ASSLASGTSGQETQY
10,TRBV7-8,ATHPVTGELF
14,TRBV2,ASSSGLAQSTDTQY
12,TRBV12-3/TRBV12-4,ASSLGSDGTEAF
12,TRBV29-1,SVEGQDSLSGYT
14,TRBV5-1,ASSSDPGTGLNIQY
14,TRBV15,ATSRETGRSYNEQF
14,TRBV6-2/TRBV6-3,ASSYGYRLGDQPQH
14,TRBV10-2,ASSPTSGRVDGELF
13,TRBV6-1,ASSPRQGDHQPQH
10,TRBV10-2,ASHLRGTEAF
12,TRBV11-3,ASSPQRGSDTQY
13,TRBV7-2,ASSPRRLAKNIQY
12,TRBV5-5,ASSLNGANYGYT
15,TRBV5-1,ASSRQGITPTPYEQY
16,TRBV7-3,ASSSSSRRASGYNEQF
13,TRBV6-2/TRBV6-3,ASSTRRTGYQPQH
14,TRBV7-6,ASSLAQAGHYNEQF
11,TRBV20-1,SVVRAVGSPLH
11,TRBV20-1,SAQSGVRNEQF
11,TRBV20-1,SASQGLNQPQH
12,TRBV18,ASSAQGVAYGYT
13,TRBV3-1,ASSQLFGSNQPQH
13,TRBV11-3,ASSPRTGFTGELF
12,TRBV6-1,ASRPGLATDEQF
13,TRBV9,ASSALTGTNEKLF
13,TRBV7-2,ASSLGGLVNQPQH
11,TRBV7-3,ASSLTVDHEQF
11,TRBV5-1,ASSLRIGQPQH
11,TRBV28,ASGGVRYGELF
12,TRBV24-1,ATSRGALTGELF
12,TRBV27,ASSLGQINSPLH
11,TRBV20-1,SAPGQGWQPQH
10,TRBV30,AWSAGGYEQY
13,TRBV12-3/TRBV12-4,ASSFRDSGSYEQY
11,TRBV20-1,SATPSSGDTQY
15,TRBV7-6,ASSLWPLRESYNEQF
12,TRBV28,ASSLEQRNTEAF
11,TRBV29-1,SGGRTGSNEQF
11,TRBV12-3/TRBV12-4,ASSLDPLNEAF
16,TRBV19,ASSIFSGRAYGLNEQF
12,TRBV28,ASRTGTGLYEQY
14,TRBV12-3/TRBV12-4,ASRIPGLAGAGELF
12,TRBV20-1,SAQQQGADGEQY